Below, 32 T cell receptor beta chains from the same sample are listed, as sequenced in a study of identical twins. TCRdb analysed the 5' RACE reads with MiXCR anew, one entry per CDR3 protein. The table records under 300,000 distinct CDR3 sequences, over 5.5% of them present only once. The sample was also reused in another study, on T cells expressing NK-cell markers.

Material: CD8+ T cells sorted from blood. The receptors were sampled from a young woman in good health.

This clonotype was detected many times. V gene TRBV29-1 combines with J gene TRBJ2-1; TRBD1 matches at 7 bases. The CDR3 contains 16 residues. CDR1 and CDR2 (germline): SQVTM, ANQGSEA. V dropped 1 base and J dropped 4; count of bases not matched to a gene: 10. This CDR3 reads CSVEGGEQGRYNEQFF. In nucleotides, the CDR3 is TGCAGCGTTGAAGGGGGAGAACAGGGGCGATACAATGAGCAGTTCTTC.

This clonotype was found a few times. The gene calls are TRBV19 and TRBJ2-2; a possible D gene is TRBD2 (5 bases). Looked up from germline, CDR1 is LNHDA and CDR2 is SQIVND (reference sequence). Trimming stripped 7 bases from V and 6 bases from J, with 12 bases between. CDR3 length equals 13 residues. CDR3 sequence: CASTGVGAGELFF. CDR3 nucleotides: TGTGCCAGTACCGGGGTTGGTGCCGGGGAGCTGTTTTTT.

V and J are TRBV6-5 and TRBJ2-1, with D perhaps matching TRBD2 (6 bases). V was trimmed by 2 bases and J by 1 base, leaving 9 bases between them. The CDR3 length is 15 residues. In germline, CDR1 is MNHEY, CDR2 SVGAGI. This CDR3 reads CASSYIGGSYNEQFF. The CDR3 DNA is TGTGCCAGCAGTTACATAGGAGGGTCCTACAATGAGCAGTTCTTC.

This sequence joins TRBV5-1 and TRBJ2-7; no definite D call. The CDR3 length is 14 residues. Germline V gene data show CDR1 as SGHRS and CDR2 as YFSETQ. Trimming shortened V by 0 bases and J by 2 bases, and 9 bases separated the two germline ends. CDR3 amino acids: CASSLGASPYEQYF. The CDR3 bases are TGCGCCAGCAGCTTGGGGGCCAGCCCCTACGAGCAGTACTTC.

A few counts support this clonotype. This rearrangement joins TRBV29-1 to TRBJ2-3; D may match TRBD1 or TRBD2 (5 bases each). Germline loops: CDR1 SQVTM, CDR2 ANQGSEA. The V end was cut by 0 bases, the J end by 2 bases, with 12 bases between. The CDR3 covers 15 residues. CDR3 sequence: CSVEDRGGPTDTQYF. CDR3 in DNA: TGCAGCGTTGAAGATCGGGGCGGCCCCACAGATACGCAGTATTTT.

In its sample, this clonotype was seen a few times. The chain recombines TRBV6-2 or TRBV6-3 with TRBJ2-6; no firm D call. V lost 5 bases, J lost 0 bases, and 8 bases lay in between. The CDR3 loop spans 15 amino acids. Germline CDR1 reads MNHEY; CDR2 reads SVGEGT. CDR3 protein: CASSDTISGANVLTF. CDR3 coding DNA: TGTGCCAGCAGTGACACAATCTCTGGGGCCAACGTCCTGACTTTC.

The chain uses TRBV9 and TRBJ2-7, with 12 bases that match TRBD1. The CDR3 spans 16 residues. V dropped 0 bases and J dropped 5; count of bases not matched to a gene: 6. Germline assignment: CDR1 SGDLS and CDR2 YYNGEE. The CDR3 DNA reads TGTGCCAGCAGCGTAGGGGGACAGGGGGCAAGTGACGAGCAGTACTTC. This gives the protein CASSVGGQGASDEQYF.

This clonotype has more than one count but fewer than ten. V and J are TRBV5-5 and TRBJ1-1; the D is unclear. Germline assignment: CDR1 SGHKS and CDR2 YYEKEE (reference sequence). The CDR3 consists of 15 residues. Trimming took 4 bases from V and 5 from J, leaving 18 bases between them. The CDR3 sequence is CASSQLNLRETEAFF. CDR3 coding DNA: TGTGCCAGCAGCCAATTAAACTTACGGGAGACTGAAGCTTTCTTT.

This clonotype came up a few times. The chain is built from TRBV3-1 and TRBJ2-6, with TRBD1 matching 7 bases. V shed 4 bases, J shed 9 bases, and the junction held 18 bases outside the gene matches. There are 18 residues in the CDR3. The germline V gene has CDR1 LGHDT and CDR2 YNNKEL (reference sequence). CDR3 DNA sequence: TGTGCCAGCAGCCTCTACCAGACAGGGCCTTCTGGCGGCAACGTCCTGACTTTC. Amino acid sequence: CASSLYQTGPSGGNVLTF.

This clonotype showed up many times. The chain uses TRBV12-3 or TRBV12-4 and TRBJ1-2; D is undetermined. The V end lost 3 bases, the J end lost 7 bases, and 6 bases lay between the germline ends. The CDR3 is 11 amino acids. CDR3 in DNA: TGTGCCAGCAGTTTTACGGTTGGCTACACCTTC. This sequence encodes CASSFTVGYTF.

This clonotype was seen more than once but under ten times. This chain uses TRBV3-1 with TRBJ1-2; D remains ambiguous. In germline, CDR1 is LGHDT, CDR2 YNNKEL (reference sequence). V lost 7 bases to trimming and J lost 2 bases, with 8 bases between them. This CDR3 has 12 amino acids. The CDR3 loop reads CASTDWNYGYTF. As DNA, the CDR3 is TGTGCCAGCACCGACTGGAACTATGGCTACACCTTC.

This clonotype was seen at least ten times. This chain uses TRBV7-6 with TRBJ2-2; D is ambiguous. Trimming cost V 0 bases and J 4 bases, with 15 bases left between them. Germline V lookup: CDR1 SGHVS, CDR2 FNYEAQ. The CDR3 loop spans 17 amino acids. CDR3 protein: CASSLAGFRHATGELFF. Written as DNA, the CDR3 is TGTGCCAGCAGCTTAGCAGGATTCAGGCATGCCACCGGGGAGCTGTTTTTT.

This clonotype appeared a few times. The rearrangement links TRBV18 to TRBJ2-7; D may be TRBD1 (6 bases). The V gene's germline CDR1 is KGHSH and CDR2 LQKENI. Trimming took 6 bases from V and 0 from J, leaving 21 bases between them. This CDR3 contains 17 residues. The DNA for the CDR3 is TGTGCCAGCTCGTCCTCCGGGACACACCTCGACTCCTACGAGCAGTACTTC. Translating it yields CASSSSGTHLDSYEQYF.

This clonotype occurred once. This chain uses TRBV11-2 with TRBJ1-1; 7 bases are a match to TRBD1. This CDR3 region has 15 residues. Germline values: CDR1 SGHAT, CDR2 FQNNGV. The J segment lost 5 bases and the V segment lost 0 bases, leaving 6 bases of the junction unmatched. Here the CDR3 DNA reads TGTGCCAGCAGCTTAGAGCAGACAGGGATGACTGAAGCTTTCTTT. Its protein is CASSLEQTGMTEAFF.

The sample holds many counts of this clonotype. The V call is TRBV7-8, the J call TRBJ2-2; 12 positions match TRBD2. The CDR3 is 18 amino acids. The germline V gene encodes CDR1 SGHVS and CDR2 FQNEAQ. Trimming cost V 5 bases and J 1 base; bases outside gene matches: 8. CDR3 region: CASSHSTSGGRNTGELFF. CDR3 in DNA: TGTGCCAGCAGCCACTCGACTAGCGGGGGACGGAACACCGGGGAGCTGTTTTTT.

Only a few counts were recorded for this clonotype. The chain joins TRBV30 to TRBJ1-6, with 8 positions matching TRBD1. This CDR3 is built from 14 residues. V dropped 3 bases and J dropped 10; count of bases not matched to a gene: 8. The germline gives CDR1 GTSNPN, CDR2 SVGIG (reference sequence). CDR3 DNA sequence: TGTGCCTGGAGCTCCGGACAGGGAGTCTCACCCCTCCACTTT. The encoded protein is CAWSSGQGVSPLHF.

This clonotype was seen ten or more times. The J gene is TRBJ2-1, the V gene TRBV6-5; D is perhaps TRBD2 (5 bases). The CDR3 totals 15 residues. V was shortened by 4 bases and J by 10 bases, with 20 bases between the two germline ends. From germline, CDR1 is MNHEY and CDR2 SVGAGI. CDR3 sequence: CASSSGFTSRREQFF. CDR3 in DNA: TGTGCCAGCAGTTCCGGGTTTACGTCCAGGAGGGAGCAGTTCTTC.

Many counts were recorded for this clonotype. This chain joins TRBV3-1 and TRBJ1-1, with 11 bases lining up with TRBD1. Losses at the gene ends were 7 bases for V and 5 bases for J; bases not matched to a gene: 15. This CDR3 spans 17 amino acids. Germline values: CDR1 LGHDT, CDR2 YNNKEL (reference sequence). The CDR3 nucleotides are TGTGCCAGCAACTCGGGACAGGGGGTGGTCCTATTGACTGAAGCTTTCTTT. Translating it yields CASNSGQGVVLLTEAFF. Supplemented by reference TRBV3-1 and TRBJ1-1, the full variable domain reads DTAVSQTPKYLVTQMGNDKSIKCEQNLGHDTMYWYKQDSKKFLKIMFSYNNKELIINETVPNRFSPKSPDKAHLNLHINSLELGDSAVYFCASNSGQGVVLLTEAFFGQGTRLTVV.

This clonotype was picked up a small number of times. The chain has TRBV6-5 and TRBJ2-7, with 9 nucleotides matching TRBD1. The CDR3 loop spans 15 amino acids. Germline CDR1 and CDR2: MNHEY and SVGAGI. V lost 0 bases and J lost 6; bases outside the gene matches: 6. The CDR3 spells CASSYSTGGLVEQYF. The DNA for the CDR3 is TGTGCCAGCAGTTACTCGACAGGGGGTCTCGTCGAGCAGTACTTC.

This clonotype was seen repeatedly, ten times or more. The chain has TRBV4-3 and TRBJ2-1, with a tentative D call TRBD2 (6 bases). From germline, CDR1 is LGHNA and CDR2 YSLEER. Trimming took off 4 bases at V and 6 bases at J, with 10 bases between the two ends. The CDR3 totals 13 residues. This CDR3 reads CASSLSGVNEQFF. Written as DNA, the CDR3 is TGCGCCAGCAGCCTTTCGGGGGTCAATGAGCAGTTCTTC.

This clonotype has ten or more counts. This chain's CDR3 is CASSLGREPPYEQYF. The CDR3 nucleotides read TGCGCCAGCAGTTTGGGGCGGGAGCCCCCTTACGAGCAGTACTTC. The V gene is TRBV10-2, the J gene TRBJ2-7; TRBD2 aligns across 7 bases. Losses at the gene ends were 5 bases for V and 4 bases for J; bases not matched to a gene: 11. The germline V gene encodes CDR1 WSHSY and CDR2 SAAADI. This CDR3 spans 15 amino acids.

This clonotype has a handful of counts. The gene calls are TRBV20-1 and TRBJ1-1; D unresolved. The germline CDR1 and CDR2 sequences are DFQATT and SNEGSKA (reference sequence). The CDR3 is made up of 14 amino acids. V shed 4 bases and J shed 1 base, with 13 bases lying between them. The DNA for the CDR3 is TGCAGTGCTAATCATGGGCGGTCGAACACTGAAGCTTTCTTT. Amino acid sequence: CSANHGRSNTEAFF.

This clonotype was recorded at least ten times. The J gene is TRBJ2-4, the V gene TRBV4-1; a weak D match, TRBD1 (6 bases). CDR1 and CDR2 from the germline V gene are MGHRA and YSYEKL. V lost 2 bases and J 4 bases, leaving 21 bases between the germline ends. The CDR3 extends over 18 amino acids. The CDR3 DNA reads as TGCGCCAGCAGCCAATTGGGACCCTACAGGGCGAAGAAAAACATTCAGTACTTC. Protein sequence: CASSQLGPYRAKKNIQYF.

The chain joins TRBV7-9 to TRBJ2-1, with a weak D call TRBD2 (5 bases). In germline, CDR1 is SEHNR, CDR2 FQNEAQ (reference sequence). Trimming pared 11 bases from V and 4 bases from J, leaving 18 bases between. The CDR3 loop spans 14 amino acids. This CDR3 is CADVGQTIYNEQFF. CDR3 nucleotide sequence: TGTGCCGACGTAGGGCAGACTATTTACAATGAGCAGTTCTTC.

This clonotype was recorded a few times. This rearrangement joins TRBV7-9 to TRBJ1-2; D gene ambiguous. Trimming took off 4 bases at V and 8 bases at J, with 11 bases between the two ends. The CDR3 has 12 amino acids. Germline V gene sequence: CDR1 SEHNR, CDR2 FQNEAQ (reference sequence). CDR3 coding DNA: TGTGCCAGCAGCTCCCCTGGGCGGGGCTACACCTTC. Protein sequence: CASSSPGRGYTF.

This clonotype has only a few counts. The rearrangement uses TRBV24-1 and TRBJ2-2; D is undetermined. Germline-derived CDR1 and CDR2 are KGHDR and SFDVKD. The CDR3 spans 14 residues. V gave up 3 bases and J gave up 1 base, with 5 bases separating them. In nucleotides, the CDR3 is TGTGCCACCAGTGATGGCTTGAACACCGGGGAGCTGTTTTTT. Translation: CATSDGLNTGELFF.

This clonotype appeared a few times. The V call is TRBV12-3 or TRBV12-4, the J call TRBJ2-7; D unclear. The CDR3 spans 16 residues. The CDR3 loop reads CGPPELSTDTRYEQYF. CDR3 sequence (DNA): TGTGGACCCCCAGAACTCTCGACGGATACCCGCTACGAGCAGTACTTC.

This chain joins TRBV7-9 and TRBJ1-2; D is unclear. Germline V gene sequence: CDR1 SEHNR, CDR2 FQNEAQ (reference sequence). Trimming removed 5 bases at V and 4 bases at J, with 11 bases between. This CDR3 is 13 amino acids long. The CDR3 DNA is TGTGCCAGCAGCGAGGTCGGGGTCTATGGCTACACCTTC. It translates to CASSEVGVYGYTF.

This clonotype has only a few counts. The CDR3 protein is CASSQDPPSGAKNEQFF. The CDR3, as DNA: TGTGCCAGCAGCCAAGATCCGCCTAGCGGGGCCAAAAATGAGCAGTTCTTC. The chain recombines TRBV3-1 with TRBJ2-1; 9 bases are a match to TRBD2. The CDR3 is 17 amino acids. CDR1 and CDR2 from the germline V gene are LGHDT and YNNKEL (reference sequence). Trimming took 0 bases from V and 7 from J; bases not matched to a gene: 10.

This clonotype was found many times. The chain uses TRBV29-1 and TRBJ1-1; D remains ambiguous. Germline V CDR1 and CDR2: SQVTM, ANQGSEA. The CDR3 spans 13 residues. The V and J ends lost 7 bases and 5 bases respectively, with 17 bases between them. The CDR3 bases are TGCAGCGCCCAACCGGACGCAAGTACTGAAGCTTTCTTT. It translates to CSAQPDASTEAFF.

This clonotype turned up a few times. J is TRBJ1-1 and V is TRBV20-1; tentative D call: TRBD1 (5 bases). Germline lookup yields CDR1 DFQATT and CDR2 SNEGSKA (reference sequence). The CDR3 spans 10 residues. The DNA for the CDR3 is TGCAGCGGGGGAACTCGTGAAGCTTTCTTT. The encoded protein is CSGGTREAFF.

This clonotype has only a few counts. The chain joins TRBV20-1 to TRBJ2-1; unclear D gene. This CDR3 region has 10 residues. The germline V gene has CDR1 DFQATT and CDR2 SNEGSKA (reference sequence). The V end was cut by 0 bases, the J end by 8 bases, with 2 bases between. This CDR3 reads CSAREDEQFF. As DNA, the CDR3 is TGCAGTGCTAGAGAGGATGAGCAGTTCTTC.